This T cell receptor beta chain was sequenced during a study of T cells in Graves' hyperthyroidism and ophthalmopathy. Study-wide context: Pretreatment peripheral blood was obtained at initial diagnosis.

This clonotype was detected ten times or more. Its antigen is currently unknown. Study results and limitations: The majority of expanded thyroid clonotypes above 0.001 also appeared in blood.

J was trimmed by 2 bases and V by 8 bases; bases with no gene match: 13. Per the germline V gene, CDR1 is MNHEY and CDR2 is SMNVEV (reference sequence). The CDR3 runs to 16 residues. Template material for amplifying TCR beta CDR3 regions consisted of RNA transcripts. The HTBI primer set was used in a first-round RT-PCR of the TCR CDR3. MiXCR was run by TCRdb on the multiplex PCR reads, yielding one entry per CDR3 protein. The sample contains about 380,000 distinct CDR3 sequences, roughly 13% of which appear only once. Patients having uncontrolled infection, another autoimmune disease, pregnancy or lactation were not included. Thyroid ultrasound, orbital computed tomography, clinical symptoms, and serum thyroxine and TRAb underpinned diagnoses.

The sample was blood. This TCR came from a young man with Graves' hyperthyroidism that later progressed to Graves' ophthalmopathy. V usage is TRBV27 and J usage is TRBJ2-7; TRBD1 matches at 9 bases. The CDR3 sequence: CASSRLRDREAYEQYF. The CDR3 region has the DNA TGTGCCAGCTCCCGTCTTCGGGACAGGGAAGCCTACGAGCAGTACTTC.